Listed here are 3 T cell receptor beta chains from one sample, sequenced in a study of metastatic and nonmetastatic thyroid tumors. TCRdb re-called clones from the PCR reads using MiXCR. The sample includes about 16,000 clones, around 13% of them seen just once. No patient had received any treatment before thyroid surgery. Sequenced input: blood. Receptors were obtained from a female donor with papillary thyroid cancer or a benign thyroid nodule (not recorded which). Some clones in this sample may be carry-over from other donors' samples.

Only a few counts were recorded for this clone. Its ends do not fully match the called genes, so a read error is possible. Other DNA sequences in the sample encode the same CDR3. Here the CDR3 DNA reads TGCGCCAGTAGTTTAGACAGGGGATATGGGAAAAACATTCAGTACTTC. It specifies CASSLDRGYGKNIQYF. V gene TRBV28 combines with J gene TRBJ2-4; 8 bases match TRBD1. Germline CDR1 MDHEN, CDR2 SYDVKM. The CDR3 is 16 amino acids.

Relative to its sample, this clone is medium-sized. The chain combines TRBV15 with TRBJ1-1, with 8 bases fitting TRBD1. Germline CDR1 and CDR2: LNHNV and YYDKDF (reference sequence). The V gene end was trimmed by 3 bases and the J gene end by 4 bases; junction bases not matched to a gene: 13. This CDR3 comprises 17 residues. In DNA form, the CDR3 reads TGTGCCACCAGCAGGGCCGGTACAGGGGGGAAGGGCACTGAAGCTTTCTTT. Its protein product is CATSRAGTGGKGTEAFF.

This clone was picked up many times. The chain has TRBV7-9 and TRBJ2-3; possible D gene TRBD1, 5 bases. The CDR3 is 14 residues long. V was trimmed by 7 bases and J by 1 base, leaving 12 bases between them. Germline V gives CDR1 SEHNR, CDR2 FQNEAQ (reference sequence). DNA of the CDR3: TGTGCCAGCACGCCTGGGGCGGGCACAGATACGCAGTATTTT. Amino acids: CASTPGAGTDTQYF.